These T cell receptor beta chains were read from a single sample in a study of cytomegalovirus exposure and HLA in healthy donors. This table comes from immunoSEQ multiplex PCR, and its TCRdb copy is limited to in-frame clones, with some not included. Of roughly 150,000 clones in the sample, around 80% were seen once. The specimen sequenced was PBMCs. All receptors derive from a man in his late teens or twenties in good health and CMV-seropositive. The CDR3 runs from the conserved cysteine through the conserved F or W. A D gene is named only where the DNA matches it firmly. Clone size appears in some rows only: once, few, many, or a class for an expanded clone.

CDR3 protein: CASSTGTSGYEQYF
CDR3 DNA: TGTGCCAGCTCGACCGGGACTAGCGGGTACGAGCAGTACTTC
D gene: TRBD2
J gene: TRBJ2-7
V gene: TRBV18
clone size: -

CDR3 protein: CASSIGSGVNEQFF
CDR3 DNA: TGTGCCAGTAGTATAGGTTCGGGAGTCAATGAGCAGTTCTTC
D gene: -
J gene: TRBJ2-1
V gene: TRBV19
clone size: -

CDR3 protein: CASSSLSNQPQHF
CDR3 DNA: TGTGCCAGCAGTAGCCTTAGCAATCAGCCCCAGCATTTT
D gene: -
J gene: TRBJ1-5
V gene: TRBV2
clone size: -

CDR3 protein: CASSFSQHNPPGGVAFF
CDR3 DNA: TGCGCCAGCAGCTTTAGCCAACACAATCCTCCGGGCGGGGTAGCTTTCTTT
D gene: -
J gene: TRBJ1-1
V gene: TRBV5-1
clone size: -

CDR3 protein: CASSPPGRSYEQYF
CDR3 DNA: TGCGCCAGCAGCCCCCCCGGGAGATCCTACGAGCAGTACTTC
D gene: -
J gene: TRBJ2-7
V gene: TRBV4-1
clone size: -

CDR3 protein: CASSPDRGYNQPQHF
CDR3 DNA: TGTGCCAGCAGTCCAGACAGGGGGTACAATCAGCCCCAGCATTTT
D gene: TRBD1
J gene: TRBJ1-5
V gene: TRBV2
clone size: -

CDR3 protein: CSGGQGLGGYTF
CDR3 DNA: TGCAGCGGTGGACAGGGCCTTGGTGGCTACACCTTC
D gene: TRBD1
J gene: TRBJ1-2
V gene: TRBV29-1
clone size: -

CDR3 protein: CAGTKINGQFF
CDR3 DNA: TGTGCCGGTACCAAGATCAACGGGCAGTTCTTC
D gene: -
J gene: TRBJ2-1
V gene: TRBV6-5
clone size: few

CDR3 protein: CASTHLGRLAGGYIYQETQYF
CDR3 DNA: TGTGCCAGCACCCACCTGGGGCGACTAGCGGGAGGTTATATCTACCAAGAGACCCAGTACTTC
D gene: TRBD2
J gene: TRBJ2-5
V gene: TRBV27
clone size: few

CDR3 protein: CSVGGQSEQFF
CDR3 DNA: TGCAGCGTTGGGGGACAGAGTGAGCAGTTCTTC
D gene: TRBD1
J gene: TRBJ2-1
V gene: TRBV29-1
clone size: -

CDR3 protein: CASSSVTSGRDNEQFF
CDR3 DNA: TGTGCCAGCAGCTCGGTTACTAGCGGGAGGGATAATGAGCAGTTCTTC
D gene: TRBD2
J gene: TRBJ2-1
V gene: TRBV5-6
clone size: -

CDR3 protein: CAWSARTSGGYEQYF
CDR3 DNA: TGTGCCTGGAGTGCGCGGACTAGCGGAGGTTACGAGCAGTACTTC
D gene: TRBD2
J gene: TRBJ2-7
V gene: TRBV30
clone size: -

CDR3 protein: CASSMAPRGGTEAFF
CDR3 DNA: TGTGCCAGTAGTATGGCCCCACGTGGAGGAACTGAAGCTTTCTTT
D gene: -
J gene: TRBJ1-1
V gene: TRBV19
clone size: -

CDR3 protein: CASSRGLGNEQFF
CDR3 DNA: TGTGCCAGCAGCCGCGGACTAGGGAATGAGCAGTTCTTC
D gene: TRBD2
J gene: TRBJ2-1
V gene: TRBV7-3
clone size: -

CDR3 protein: CSVGTGTSYNEQFF
CDR3 DNA: TGCAGCGTGGGGACAGGGACCTCCTACAATGAGCAGTTCTTC
D gene: TRBD1
J gene: TRBJ2-1
V gene: TRBV29-1
clone size: -

CDR3 protein: CASSPLSGKSYEQYF
CDR3 DNA: TGTGCCAGCAGCCCCCTTAGCGGGAAATCCTACGAGCAGTACTTC
D gene: TRBD2
J gene: TRBJ2-7
V gene: TRBV14
clone size: -

CDR3 protein: CASSLDRGRGNTIYF
CDR3 DNA: TGTGCCAGCAGCTTGGACAGGGGGCGAGGAAACACCATATATTTT
D gene: TRBD1
J gene: TRBJ1-3
V gene: TRBV5-5
clone size: -

CDR3 protein: CASTWGQGDDEQFF
CDR3 DNA: TGTGCCAGCACGTGGGGACAGGGTGACGATGAGCAGTTCTTC
D gene: TRBD1
J gene: TRBJ2-1
V gene: TRBV9
clone size: -

CDR3 protein: CASSPTSGRETQYF
CDR3 DNA: TGTGCCAGCAGCCCTACTAGCGGTAGAGAGACCCAGTACTTC
D gene: TRBD2
J gene: TRBJ2-5
V gene: TRBV7-9
clone size: -

CDR3 protein: CASSQRTTYEQYF
CDR3 DNA: TGCGCCAGCAGCCAACGAACAACCTACGAGCAGTACTTC
D gene: -
J gene: TRBJ2-7
V gene: TRBV5-1
clone size: -

CDR3 protein: CASSPAHGASGSSYEQYF
CDR3 DNA: TGTGCCAGCAGCCCCGCCCACGGGGCTAGCGGTTCCTCCTACGAGCAGTACTTC
D gene: TRBD2
J gene: TRBJ2-7
V gene: TRBV4-2
clone size: -

CDR3 protein: CASQRGTSTDTQYF
CDR3 DNA: TGTGCCAGCCAAAGAGGAACTAGCACAGATACGCAGTATTTT
D gene: -
J gene: TRBJ2-3
V gene: TRBV28
clone size: few